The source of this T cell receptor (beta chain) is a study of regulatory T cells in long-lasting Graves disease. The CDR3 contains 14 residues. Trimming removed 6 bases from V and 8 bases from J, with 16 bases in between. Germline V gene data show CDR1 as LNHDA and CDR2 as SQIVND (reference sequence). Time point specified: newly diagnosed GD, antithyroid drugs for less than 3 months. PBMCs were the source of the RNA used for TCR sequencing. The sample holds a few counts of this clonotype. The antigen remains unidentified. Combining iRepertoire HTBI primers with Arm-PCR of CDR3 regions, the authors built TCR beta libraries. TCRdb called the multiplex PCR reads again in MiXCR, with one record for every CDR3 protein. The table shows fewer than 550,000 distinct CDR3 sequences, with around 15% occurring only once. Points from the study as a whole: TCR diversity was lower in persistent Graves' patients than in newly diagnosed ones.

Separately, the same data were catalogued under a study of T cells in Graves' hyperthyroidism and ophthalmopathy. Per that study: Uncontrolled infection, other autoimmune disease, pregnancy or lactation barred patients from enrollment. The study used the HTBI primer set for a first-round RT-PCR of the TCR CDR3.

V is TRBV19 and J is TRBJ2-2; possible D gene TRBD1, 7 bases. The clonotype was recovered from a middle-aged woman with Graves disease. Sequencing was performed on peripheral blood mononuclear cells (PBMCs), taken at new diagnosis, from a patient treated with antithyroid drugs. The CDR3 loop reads CASRRQGGPGELFF. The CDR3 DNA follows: TGTGCCAGTAGGAGACAGGGAGGACCGGGGGAGCTGTTTTTT.